This T cell receptor beta chain was recorded in a study of cytomegalovirus exposure and HLA in healthy donors. Sequencing was performed with immunoSEQ multiplex PCR; in TCRdb, only in-frame clones are kept and a portion is missing. The table has approximately 180,000 clones, roughly 89% seen once; the top ten hold roughly 1.5%. The CDR3 covers 13 residues. Deletions cut 3 bases from V and 4 bases from J, with 9 bases between. Germline CDR1 is SEHNR and CDR2 is FQNEAQ (reference sequence). Notes on this clone: This same CDR3 is encoded by further DNA sequences in the sample.

The sequenced sample was PBMCs. This sequence originates from a woman under 40 in good health and CMV-seronegative. The chain links TRBV7-9 to TRBJ1-2, with TRBD1 as a possible D gene (5 bases). CDR3 sequence (DNA): TGTGCCAGCAGCTTGGGGCAGGGCTATGGCTACACCTTC. This sequence encodes CASSLGQGYGYTF.